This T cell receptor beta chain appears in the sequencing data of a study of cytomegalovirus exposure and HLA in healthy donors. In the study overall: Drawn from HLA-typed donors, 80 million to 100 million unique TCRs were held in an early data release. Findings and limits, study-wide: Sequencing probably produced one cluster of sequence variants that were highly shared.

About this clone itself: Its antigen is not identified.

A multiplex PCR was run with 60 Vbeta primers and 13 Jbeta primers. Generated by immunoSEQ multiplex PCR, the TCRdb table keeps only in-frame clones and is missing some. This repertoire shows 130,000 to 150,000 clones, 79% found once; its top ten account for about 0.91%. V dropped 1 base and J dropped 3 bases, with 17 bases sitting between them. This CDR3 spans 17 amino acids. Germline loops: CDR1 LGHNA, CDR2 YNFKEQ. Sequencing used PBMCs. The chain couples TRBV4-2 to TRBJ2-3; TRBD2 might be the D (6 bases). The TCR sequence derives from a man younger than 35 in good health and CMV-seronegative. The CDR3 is CASSQGRGLKSTDTQYF. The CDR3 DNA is TGTGCCAGCAGCCAAGGGAGGGGCCTCAAATCTACAGATACGCAGTATTTT.